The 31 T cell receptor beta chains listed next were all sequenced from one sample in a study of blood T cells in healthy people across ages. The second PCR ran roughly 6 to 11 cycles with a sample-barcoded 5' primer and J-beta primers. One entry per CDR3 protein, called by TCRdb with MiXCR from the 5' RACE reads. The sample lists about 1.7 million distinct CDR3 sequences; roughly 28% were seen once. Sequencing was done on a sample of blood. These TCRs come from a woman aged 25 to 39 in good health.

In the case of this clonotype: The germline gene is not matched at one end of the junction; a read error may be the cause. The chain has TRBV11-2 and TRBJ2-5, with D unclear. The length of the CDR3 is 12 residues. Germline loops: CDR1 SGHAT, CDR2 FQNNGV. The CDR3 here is CASTSHGEAQYF. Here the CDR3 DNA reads TGTGCCAGCACCTCCCACGGAGAGGCCCAGTACTTC. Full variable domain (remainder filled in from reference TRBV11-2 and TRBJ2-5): EAGVAQSPRYKIIEKRQSVAFWCNPISGHATLYWYQQILGQGPKLLIQFQNNGVVDDSQLPKDRFSAERLKGVDSTLKIQPAKLEDSAVYLCASTSHGEAQYFGPGTRLLVL.

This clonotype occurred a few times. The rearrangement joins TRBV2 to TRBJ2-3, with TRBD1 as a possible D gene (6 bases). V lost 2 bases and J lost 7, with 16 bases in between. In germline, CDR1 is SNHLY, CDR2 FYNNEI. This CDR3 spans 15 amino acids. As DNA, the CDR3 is TGTGCCAGCAGTGAACTCTCTGTGAGGGGGAATACGCAGTATTTT. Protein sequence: CASSELSVRGNTQYF.

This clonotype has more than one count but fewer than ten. This CDR3 reads CATQEDLSSNQPQHF. The CDR3 coding sequence is TGTGCCACTCAGGAGGACTTGAGTAGCAATCAGCCCCAGCATTTT. The V call is TRBV6-1, the J call TRBJ1-5; D call uncertain. CDR1 is MNHNS, CDR2 SASEGT, per germline. This CDR3 is 15 amino acids long. V was pared by 10 bases and J by 0 bases, with 16 bases between.

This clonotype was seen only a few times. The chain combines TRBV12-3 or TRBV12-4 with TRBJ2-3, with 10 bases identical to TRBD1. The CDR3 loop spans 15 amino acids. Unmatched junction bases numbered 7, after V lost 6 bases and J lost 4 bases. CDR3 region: CASSWTGGLPDTQYF. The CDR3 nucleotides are TGTGCCAGCAGCTGGACAGGGGGATTGCCAGATACGCAGTATTTT.

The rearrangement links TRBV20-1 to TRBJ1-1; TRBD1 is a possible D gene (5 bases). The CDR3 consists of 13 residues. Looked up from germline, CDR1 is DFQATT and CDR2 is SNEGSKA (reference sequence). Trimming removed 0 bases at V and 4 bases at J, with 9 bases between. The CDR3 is CSARDHGGTEAFF. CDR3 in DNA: TGCAGTGCTAGAGATCATGGGGGCACTGAAGCTTTCTTT.

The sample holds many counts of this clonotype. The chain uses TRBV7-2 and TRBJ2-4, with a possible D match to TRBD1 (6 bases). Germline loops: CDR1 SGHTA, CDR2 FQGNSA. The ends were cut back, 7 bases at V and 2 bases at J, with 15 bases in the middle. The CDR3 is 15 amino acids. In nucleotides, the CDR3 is TGTGCCAGCACCTTGACCAGGGGAACCAAAAACATTCAGTACTTC. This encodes CASTLTRGTKNIQYF.

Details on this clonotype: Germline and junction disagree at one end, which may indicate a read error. The CDR3 coding sequence is TGTGCTGGTGGTTCCCCAGATCGAAAGTATTTT. This translates into CAGGSPDRKYF. The chain links TRBV12-5 to TRBJ2-3; D gene unclear. Per germline, CDR1 LGHNT and CDR2 FRNRAP. The CDR3 is 11 amino acids.

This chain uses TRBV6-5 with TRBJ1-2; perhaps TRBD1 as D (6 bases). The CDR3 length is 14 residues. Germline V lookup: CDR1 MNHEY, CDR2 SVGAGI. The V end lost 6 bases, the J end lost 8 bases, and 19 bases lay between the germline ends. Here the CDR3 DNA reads TGTGCCAGCAGCCAACGCCCGGGACAAGGAGGCTACACCTTC. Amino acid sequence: CASSQRPGQGGYTF.

The CDR3 bases are TGTGCCACCAGCACGGGACTAGCGGAGGGTAGCACAGATACGCAGTATTTT. Protein product: CATSTGLAEGSTDTQYF. The genes are TRBV15 and TRBJ2-3; 11 bases align to TRBD2. Germline V lookup: CDR1 LNHNV, CDR2 YYDKDF (reference sequence). V dropped 4 bases and J dropped 0; count of bases not matched to a gene: 6. CDR3 size: 17 residues. The full variable domain, in which reference TRBV15 and TRBJ2-3 provide the parts outside the CDR3, is DAMVIQNPRYQVTQFGKPVTLSCSQTLNHNVMYWYQQKSSQAPKLLFHYYDKDFNNEADTPDNFQSRRPNTSFCFLDIRSPGLGDTAMYLCATSTGLAEGSTDTQYFGPGTRLTVL.

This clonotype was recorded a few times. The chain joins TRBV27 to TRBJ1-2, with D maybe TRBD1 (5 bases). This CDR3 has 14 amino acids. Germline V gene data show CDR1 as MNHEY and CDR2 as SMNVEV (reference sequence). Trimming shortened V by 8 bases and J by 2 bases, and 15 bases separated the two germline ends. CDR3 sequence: CASSPGAKNYGYTF. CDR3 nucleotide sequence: TGTGCCAGCTCTCCCGGGGCCAAGAACTATGGCTACACCTTC.

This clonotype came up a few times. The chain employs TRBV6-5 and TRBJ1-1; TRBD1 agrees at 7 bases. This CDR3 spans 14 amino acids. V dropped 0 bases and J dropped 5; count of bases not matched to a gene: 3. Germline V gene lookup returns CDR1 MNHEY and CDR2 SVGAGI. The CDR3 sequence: CASSYSGRGTEAFF. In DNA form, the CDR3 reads TGTGCCAGCAGTTACTCGGGCAGGGGGACTGAAGCTTTCTTT.

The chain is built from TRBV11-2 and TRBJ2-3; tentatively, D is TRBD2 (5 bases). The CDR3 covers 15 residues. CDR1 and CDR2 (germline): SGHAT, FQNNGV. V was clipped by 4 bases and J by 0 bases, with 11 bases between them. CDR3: CASSSWTASTDTQYF. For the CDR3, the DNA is TGTGCCAGCAGCTCTTGGACTGCTAGCACAGATACGCAGTATTTT.

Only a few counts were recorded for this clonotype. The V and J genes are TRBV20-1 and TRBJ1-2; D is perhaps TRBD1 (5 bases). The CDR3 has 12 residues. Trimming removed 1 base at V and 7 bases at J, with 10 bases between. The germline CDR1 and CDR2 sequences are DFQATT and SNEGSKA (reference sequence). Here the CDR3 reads CSARGRAGGYTF. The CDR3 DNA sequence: TGCAGTGCTAGAGGCAGGGCGGGTGGCTACACCTTC.

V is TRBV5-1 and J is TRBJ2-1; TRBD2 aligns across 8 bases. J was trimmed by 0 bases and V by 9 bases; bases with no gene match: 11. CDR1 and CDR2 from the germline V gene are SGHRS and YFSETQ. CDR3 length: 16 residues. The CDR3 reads CATLPSSGGSYNEQFF. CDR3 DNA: TGCGCCACCTTACCATCAAGCGGGGGCTCCTACAATGAGCAGTTCTTC. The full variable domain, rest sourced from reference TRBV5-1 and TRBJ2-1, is KAGVTQTPRYLIKTRGQQVTLSCSPISGHRSVSWYQQTPGQGLQFLFEYFSETQRNKGNFPGRFSGRQFSNSRSEMNVSTLELGDSALYLCATLPSSGGSYNEQFFGPGTRLTVL.

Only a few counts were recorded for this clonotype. The CDR3 region is CASSFRVYHEQYF. The CDR3 nucleotides are TGTGCCAGCAGTTTCAGGGTATACCACGAGCAGTACTTC. The V and J genes are TRBV12-3 or TRBV12-4 and TRBJ2-5; possibly TRBD1 for D (5 bases). With the DNA end fitting TRBJ2-7 better, the J assignment may be wrong. This CDR3 comprises 13 residues.

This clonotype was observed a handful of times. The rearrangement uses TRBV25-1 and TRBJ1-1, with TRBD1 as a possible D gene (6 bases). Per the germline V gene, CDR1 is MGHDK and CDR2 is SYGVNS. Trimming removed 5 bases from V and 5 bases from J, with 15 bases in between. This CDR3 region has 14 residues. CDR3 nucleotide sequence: TGTGCCAGCAGTAAGACAGGTCGGGGAACTGAAGCTTTCTTT. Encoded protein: CASSKTGRGTEAFF.

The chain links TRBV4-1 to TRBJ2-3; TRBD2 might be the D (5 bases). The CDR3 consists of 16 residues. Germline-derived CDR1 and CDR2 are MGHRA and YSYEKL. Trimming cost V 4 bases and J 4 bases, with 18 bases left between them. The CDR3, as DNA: TGCGCCAGCAGCCTGCGGGCGGCTCCCGCGGCAGATACGCAGTATTTT. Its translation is CASSLRAAPAADTQYF.

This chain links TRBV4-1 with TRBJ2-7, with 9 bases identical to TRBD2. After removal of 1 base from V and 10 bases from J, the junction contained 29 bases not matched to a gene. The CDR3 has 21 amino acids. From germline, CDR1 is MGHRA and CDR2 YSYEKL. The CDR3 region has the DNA TGCGCCAGCAGCCAAGGGGTGCTCCCAGCGGGGGGCCCCGGAGGTGGGTGGTCCCAGTACTTC. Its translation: CASSQGVLPAGGPGGGWSQYF.

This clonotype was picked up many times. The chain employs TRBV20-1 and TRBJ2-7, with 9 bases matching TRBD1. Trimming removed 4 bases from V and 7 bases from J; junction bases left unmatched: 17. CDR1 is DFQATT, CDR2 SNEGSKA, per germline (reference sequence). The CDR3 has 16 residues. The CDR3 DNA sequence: TGCAGTGCTATGGACAGGGGCCGGGTTGATGGGGGTGAGCAGTACTTC. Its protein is CSAMDRGRVDGGEQYF.

As DNA, the CDR3 is TGTGCCAGTAGTGACGGGCGGGTCGGAGATACGCAGTATTTT. Its protein is CASSDGRVGDTQYF. The chain joins TRBV19 to TRBJ2-3, with D possibly being TRBD2 (5 bases). Trimming removed 5 bases from V and 5 bases from J, with 14 bases in between. The CDR3 extends over 14 amino acids. Germline V lookup: CDR1 LNHDA, CDR2 SQIVND (reference sequence).

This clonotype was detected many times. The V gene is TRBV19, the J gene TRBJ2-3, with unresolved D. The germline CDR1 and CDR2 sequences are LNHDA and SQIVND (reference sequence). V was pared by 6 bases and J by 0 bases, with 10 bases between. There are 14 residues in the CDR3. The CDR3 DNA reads TGTGCCAGTAGGCCACTCGGAAGCACAGATACGCAGTATTTT. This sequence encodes CASRPLGSTDTQYF.

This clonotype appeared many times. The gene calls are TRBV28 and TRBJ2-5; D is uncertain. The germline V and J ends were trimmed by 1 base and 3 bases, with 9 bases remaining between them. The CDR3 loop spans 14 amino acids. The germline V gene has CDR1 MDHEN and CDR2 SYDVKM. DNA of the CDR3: TGTGCCAGCAGTTTATTGGCCAGTAAAGAGACCCAGTACTTC. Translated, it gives CASSLLASKETQYF.

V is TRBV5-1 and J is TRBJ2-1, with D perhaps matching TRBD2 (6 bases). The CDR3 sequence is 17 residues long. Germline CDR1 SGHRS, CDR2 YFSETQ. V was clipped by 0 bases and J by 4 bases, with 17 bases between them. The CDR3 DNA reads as TGCGCCAGCAGCTTGGCCACGTCTAGCGACTTGTACAATGAGCAGTTCTTC. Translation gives CASSLATSSDLYNEQFF.

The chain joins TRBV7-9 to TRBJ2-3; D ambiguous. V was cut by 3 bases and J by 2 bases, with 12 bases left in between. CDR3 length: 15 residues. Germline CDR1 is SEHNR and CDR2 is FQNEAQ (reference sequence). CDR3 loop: CASSFSLRDTDTQYF. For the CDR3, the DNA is TGTGCCAGCAGCTTCAGCCTTAGGGACACAGATACGCAGTATTTT.

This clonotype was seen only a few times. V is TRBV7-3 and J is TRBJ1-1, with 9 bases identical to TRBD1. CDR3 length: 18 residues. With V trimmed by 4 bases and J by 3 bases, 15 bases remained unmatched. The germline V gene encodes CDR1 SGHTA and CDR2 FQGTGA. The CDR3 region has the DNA TGTGCCAGCAGCTGGGGGCGGACAGGGGTGATTATGTACACTGAAGCTTTCTTT. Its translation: CASSWGRTGVIMYTEAFF.

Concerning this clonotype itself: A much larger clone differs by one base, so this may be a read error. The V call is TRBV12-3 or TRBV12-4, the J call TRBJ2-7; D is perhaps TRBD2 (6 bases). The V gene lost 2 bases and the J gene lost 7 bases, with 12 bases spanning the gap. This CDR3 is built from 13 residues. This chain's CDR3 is CASSLWDSPEQYF. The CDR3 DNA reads TGTGCCAGCAGTTTATGGGACTCCCCTGAGCAGTACTTC.

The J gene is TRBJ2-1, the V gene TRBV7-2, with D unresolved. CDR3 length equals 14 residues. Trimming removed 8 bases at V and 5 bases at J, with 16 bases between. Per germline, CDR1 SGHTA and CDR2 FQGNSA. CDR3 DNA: TGTGCCAGCGGCCGGTTGGATATAGACAATGAGCAGTTCTTC. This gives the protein CASGRLDIDNEQFF.

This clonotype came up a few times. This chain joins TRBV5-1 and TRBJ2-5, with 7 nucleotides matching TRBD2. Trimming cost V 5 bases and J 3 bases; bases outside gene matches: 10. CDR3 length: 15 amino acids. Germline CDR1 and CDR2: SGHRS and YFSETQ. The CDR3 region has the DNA TGCGCCAGCAGAAGGGCGGGAGCGTTAGAAGAGACCCAGTACTTC. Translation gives CASRRAGALEETQYF.

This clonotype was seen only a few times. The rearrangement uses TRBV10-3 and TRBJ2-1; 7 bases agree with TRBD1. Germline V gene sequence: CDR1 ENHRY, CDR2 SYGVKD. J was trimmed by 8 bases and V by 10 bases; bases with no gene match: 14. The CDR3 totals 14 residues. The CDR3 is CATHPGTAKYEQFF. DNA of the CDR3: TGTGCCACTCATCCCGGGACAGCTAAATATGAGCAGTTCTTC.

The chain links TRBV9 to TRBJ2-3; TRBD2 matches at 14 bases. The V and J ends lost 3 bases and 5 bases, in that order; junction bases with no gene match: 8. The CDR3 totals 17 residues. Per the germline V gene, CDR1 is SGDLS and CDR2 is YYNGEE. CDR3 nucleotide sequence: TGTGCCAGCAGCGCGGGACTAGCGGGAGTGGTGGGAGATACGCAGTATTTT. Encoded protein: CASSAGLAGVVGDTQYF.

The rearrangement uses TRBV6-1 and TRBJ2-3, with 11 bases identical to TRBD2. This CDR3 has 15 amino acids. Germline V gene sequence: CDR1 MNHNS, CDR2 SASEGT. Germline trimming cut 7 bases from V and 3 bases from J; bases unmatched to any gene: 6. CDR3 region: CASNQLAGETDTQYF. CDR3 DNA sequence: TGTGCCAGCAATCAACTAGCGGGAGAAACAGATACGCAGTATTTT.